These 28 T cell receptor beta chains originate from one sample sequenced in a study of blood T cell repertoires in COVID-19. Using immunoSEQ multiplex PCR, the repertoire was profiled, and TCRdb retains in-frame clones only, with some absent. Of hundreds of thousands of clones in the sample, 75% to 90% were seen once. Sample: peripheral blood. The source is a man aged 55 to 70 who had recovered from COVID-19.

V is TRBV6-5 and J is TRBJ1-2; 9 bases match TRBD1. V lost 6 bases to trimming and J lost 7 bases; unmatched junction nucleotides: 6. This CDR3 region has 13 residues. Germline values: CDR1 MNHEY, CDR2 SVGAGI. CDR3 in amino acids: CASSLTGGFGYTF. Written as DNA, the CDR3 is TGTGCCAGCAGCCTAACAGGGGGCTTTGGCTACACCTTC.

The CDR3 sequence is CASSQDPREETQYF. DNA of the CDR3: TGTGCCAGCAGCCAAGACCCCCGGGAAGAGACCCAGTACTTC. This chain uses TRBV4-2 with TRBJ2-5; D is unresolved. This CDR3 is 14 amino acids long. CDR1 is LGHNA and CDR2 is YNFKEQ in the germline V gene. Trimming took off 0 bases at V and 3 bases at J, with 8 bases between the two ends.

The V call is TRBV19, the J call TRBJ2-7; tentative D call: TRBD1 (6 bases). CDR1 is LNHDA and CDR2 is SQIVND in the germline V gene (reference sequence). The CDR3 runs to 17 residues. Trimming pared 1 base from V and 3 bases from J, leaving 19 bases between. This CDR3 is CASSIGGGPRSGYEQYF. The CDR3 DNA sequence: TGTGCCAGTAGTATAGGAGGGGGACCCCGGAGCGGCTACGAGCAGTACTTC.

The chain carries TRBV7-8 and TRBJ1-1; D is uncertain. Germline CDR1 and CDR2: SGHVS and FQNEAQ. The CDR3 is 13 amino acids. CDR3 amino acids: CASSRTTGTEAFF. Here the CDR3 DNA reads TGTGCTTCTAGCAGGACTACTGGGACTGAAGCTTTCTTT.

This clone showed up just once. The genes are TRBV6-1 and TRBJ1-1, with a tentative D call TRBD1 (5 bases). V was clipped by 1 base and J by 2 bases, with 8 bases between them. Germline CDR1 is MNHNS and CDR2 is SASEGT. This CDR3 contains 14 residues. The CDR3, as DNA: TGTGCCAGCAGTGAAGAAAGGGGAAACACTGAAGCTTTCTTT. Amino acid sequence: CASSEERGNTEAFF.

This clone showed up just a few times. The chain recombines TRBV4-3 with TRBJ1-6; D call uncertain. V gave up 2 bases and J gave up 4 bases, with 3 bases separating them. The germline V gene encodes CDR1 LGHNA and CDR2 YSLEER. CDR3 length equals 13 residues. The CDR3 sequence is CASSQQYNSPLHF. CDR3 in DNA: TGCGCCAGCAGCCAACAATATAATTCACCCCTCCACTTT.

This clone turned up a few times. V and J are TRBV21-1 and TRBJ1-6; the listed D gene, TRBD1, was not tested against the DNA. TRBV21-1 is deemed a pseudogene. The CDR3 contains 14 residues. The DNA for the CDR3 is TGTGCCAGCAGCAAAGACAGGGTCAATTCACCCCTCCACTTT. Its translation is CASSKDRVNSPLHF.

V gene TRBV6-6 combines with J gene TRBJ2-5; 8 bases map to TRBD1. The V segment lost 0 bases and the J segment 4 bases; nucleotides outside the gene matches: 4. Germline lookup yields CDR1 MNHNY and CDR2 SVGAGI (reference sequence). The CDR3 totals 15 residues. This CDR3 reads CASSYSAGGPETQYF. CDR3 DNA: TGTGCCAGCAGTTACTCCGCAGGGGGCCCAGAGACCCAGTACTTC.

This clone has only a few counts. The chain has TRBV5-4 and TRBJ1-6; 9 nucleotides agree with TRBD1. V lost 4 bases to trimming and J lost 7 bases; unmatched junction nucleotides: 6. The CDR3 is 15 residues long. The germline CDR1 and CDR2 sequences are SGHNT and YYREEE (reference sequence). Written as DNA, the CDR3 is TGTGCCAGCAGCCGTCGACAGGGGGAAAATTCACCCCTCCACTTT. Amino acids: CASSRRQGENSPLHF.

This chain connects TRBV6-5 to TRBJ2-1, with TRBD2 identical over 10 bases. CDR3 length equals 16 residues. With V trimmed by 4 bases and J by 7 bases, 10 bases remained unmatched. Per the germline V gene, CDR1 is MNHEY and CDR2 is SVGAGI. This CDR3 reads CASSSHPSGSMNEQFF. CDR3 DNA: TGTGCCAGCAGTTCCCACCCTAGCGGGAGTATGAATGAGCAGTTCTTC.

CDR3 sequence reads: CASSRRQESSYNSPLHF. The CDR3 DNA reads TGTGCCAGCAGTCGAAGACAGGAGAGCTCCTATAATTCACCCCTCCACTTT. This rearrangement joins TRBV27 to TRBJ1-6, with a weak D call TRBD1 (6 bases). Germline loops: CDR1 MNHEY, CDR2 SMNVEV (reference sequence). The CDR3 runs to 17 residues. V lost 5 bases to trimming and J lost 0 bases, with 14 bases between them.

The V call is TRBV7-8, the J call TRBJ2-1; 8 bases align to TRBD2. Trimming at V came to 0 bases and at J to 1 base, leaving 11 bases not matched to a gene. From germline, CDR1 is SGHVS and CDR2 FQNEAQ. The CDR3 spans 19 residues. The CDR3 coding sequence is TGTGCCAGCAGCTTAGCGCGTGGTAGCGGGGTATCATCCTACAATGAGCAGTTCTTC. Amino acid sequence: CASSLARGSGVSSYNEQFF.

V gene TRBV19 combines with J gene TRBJ1-5, with 8 positions matching TRBD1. Germline values: CDR1 LNHDA, CDR2 SQIVND (reference sequence). The CDR3 covers 15 residues. J lost 4 bases, V lost 0 bases, and 2 bases had no gene match. CDR3: CASSIDGQGNQPQHF. Here the CDR3 DNA reads TGTGCCAGTAGTATAGATGGACAGGGAAATCAGCCCCAGCATTTT.

V usage is TRBV11-3 and J usage is TRBJ2-1, with D perhaps TRBD1 (5 bases). With 2 bases removed from V and 10 bases from J, the gap between germline ends came to 12 bases. The germline V gene encodes CDR1 SGHNT and CDR2 YENEEA. The CDR3 covers 13 residues. CDR3 loop: CASSLRWGREQFF. Here the CDR3 DNA reads TGTGCCAGCAGCTTAAGATGGGGCCGGGAGCAGTTCTTC.

The chain links TRBV5-1 to TRBJ2-3; D is uncertain. The CDR3 is made up of 14 amino acids. V lost 5 bases to trimming and J lost 3 bases, with 13 bases between them. In germline, CDR1 is SGHRS, CDR2 YFSETQ. CDR3 bases: TGCGCCAGCAGTAGATCGCAAGCGACAGATACGCAGTATTTT. Its translation is CASSRSQATDTQYF. Combining the CDR3 with reference TRBV5-1 and TRBJ2-3 gives the whole variable domain KAGVTQTPRYLIKTRGQQVTLSCSPISGHRSVSWYQQTPGQGLQFLFEYFSETQRNKGNFPGRFSGRQFSNSRSEMNVSTLELGDSALYLCASSRSQATDTQYFGPGTRLTVL.

This rearrangement joins TRBV7-9 to TRBJ1-6; perhaps TRBD1 as D (6 bases). CDR3 length: 14 residues. Trimming cost V 1 base and J 9 bases, with 10 bases left between them. Germline lookup yields CDR1 SEHNR and CDR2 FQNEAQ (reference sequence). The CDR3 spells CASSLEGVGSPLHF. DNA of the CDR3: TGTGCCAGCAGCTTAGAGGGGGTGGGTTCACCCCTCCACTTT.

The chain has TRBV12-3 or TRBV12-4 and TRBJ1-2, with D unclear. The CDR3 has 11 residues. V was pared by 3 bases and J by 8 bases, with 7 bases between. For the CDR3, the DNA is TGTGCCAGCAGTTTCGGAGACGGCTACACCTTC. It specifies CASSFGDGYTF.

The J gene is TRBJ2-2, the V gene TRBV7-6; no definite D call. V was shortened by 1 base and J by 7 bases, with 13 bases between the two germline ends. Germline V CDR1 and CDR2: SGHVS, FNYEAQ. The CDR3 has 15 residues. The CDR3 sequence: CASSLGPGLDGELFF. CDR3 nucleotide sequence: TGTGCCAGCAGCTTAGGCCCAGGTCTTGACGGGGAGCTGTTTTTT.

The CDR3 sequence is CASTRGLNTEAFF. DNA of the CDR3: TGTGCCAGCACGCGCGGATTGAACACTGAAGCTTTCTTT. This sequence joins TRBV12-3 or TRBV12-4 and TRBJ1-1; D is unresolved. CDR3 length: 13 amino acids. Trimming removed 7 bases from V and 0 bases from J, with 9 bases in between.

This clone was picked up one time. The V gene is TRBV5-1, the J gene TRBJ2-7, with 15 positions matching TRBD2. With V trimmed by 3 bases and J by 4 bases, 5 bases remained unmatched. Germline CDR1 reads SGHRS; CDR2 reads YFSETQ. This CDR3 has 16 residues. The CDR3 loop is CASSYGTSGGTYEQYF. For the CDR3, the DNA is TGCGCCAGCAGCTACGGGACTAGCGGGGGGACATACGAGCAGTACTTC.

This clone has just a few counts. V gene TRBV6-5 combines with J gene TRBJ2-3, with D possibly matching TRBD2 (6 bases). Trimming took off 10 bases at V and 0 bases at J, with 17 bases between the two ends. CDR1 and CDR2 (germline): MNHEY, SVGAGI. The CDR3 contains 15 residues. The CDR3 nucleotides are TGTGCCACCACCGGGCGGGACTCTAGCACAGATACGCAGTATTTT. Protein product: CATTGRDSSTDTQYF.

CDR3 DNA: TGTGCCAGCAGCGCCTCGCGGGTCCCAGAGACCCAGTACTTC. It specifies CASSASRVPETQYF. The rearrangement links TRBV11-1 to TRBJ2-5, with D possibly TRBD2 on 5 matching bases. The CDR3 loop spans 14 amino acids. Germline V gene sequence: CDR1 SGHAT, CDR2 FQDESV (reference sequence). Trimming left V 5 bases short and J 4 bases short, with 14 bases between.

This chain joins TRBV6-1 and TRBJ2-2; maybe TRBD1 (6 bases). Looked up from germline, CDR1 is MNHNS and CDR2 is SASEGT. The CDR3 is made up of 16 amino acids. The germline V and J ends were trimmed by 4 bases and 4 bases, with 16 bases remaining between them. The CDR3 spells CASSALGQGSTGELFF. For the CDR3, the DNA is TGTGCCAGCAGTGCATTGGGACAAGGGAGCACCGGGGAGCTGTTTTTT.

The V call is TRBV29-1, the J call TRBJ2-4, with D possibly TRBD1 on 5 matching bases. Trimming cost V 0 bases and J 2 bases, with 11 bases left between them. Germline assignment: CDR1 SQVTM and CDR2 ANQGSEA. The CDR3 covers 15 residues. CDR3: CSVEDRAGTKNIQYF. DNA for the CDR3: TGCAGCGTTGAAGATCGGGCAGGGACCAAAAACATTCAGTACTTC.

This CDR3 is CAWSVRVGRLTDTQYF. For the CDR3, the DNA is TGTGCCTGGAGTGTACGGGTCGGGAGACTCACAGATACGCAGTATTTT. This chain uses TRBV30 with TRBJ2-3, with a weak D call TRBD2 (6 bases). The germline CDR1 and CDR2 sequences are GTSNPN and SVGIG (reference sequence). The CDR3 covers 16 residues. Deletions cut 0 bases from V and 2 bases from J, with 15 bases between.

The chain uses TRBV11-2 and TRBJ2-1; perhaps TRBD1 as D (6 bases). Trimming shortened V by 1 base and J by 1 base, and 14 bases separated the two germline ends. This CDR3 region has 17 residues. The V gene's germline CDR1 is SGHAT and CDR2 FQNNGV. CDR3 loop: CASSLAFAGQSYNEQFF. CDR3 DNA: TGTGCCAGCAGCTTAGCTTTTGCTGGACAGTCCTACAATGAGCAGTTCTTC.

CDR3: CASSLWTSGKIREQFF. The CDR3 DNA reads TGTGCCAGCAGCTTGTGGACTAGCGGAAAGATCAGAGAGCAGTTCTTC. The chain uses TRBV5-8 and TRBJ2-1; TRBD2 matches at 10 bases. The CDR3 extends over 16 amino acids. Looked up from germline, CDR1 is SGHTS and CDR2 is YDEGEE. The ends lost 1 base at V and 10 bases at J; junction bases unmatched: 11. Drawing the rest from reference TRBV5-8 and TRBJ2-1, the complete variable domain is EAGVTQSPTHLIKTRGQQATLRCSPISGHTSVYWYQQALGLGLQFLLWYDEGEERNRGNFPPRFSGRQFPNYSSELNVNALELEDSALYLCASSLWTSGKIREQFFGPGTRLTVL.

This sequence joins TRBV11-2 and TRBJ1-4, with D unclear. Germline-derived CDR1 and CDR2 are SGHAT and FQNNGV. Trimming pared 0 bases from V and 0 bases from J, leaving 11 bases between. This CDR3 is built from 17 residues. The CDR3 DNA reads TGTGCCAGCAGCTTAGAGGCTCTAGCCGCAACTAATGAAAAACTGTTTTTT. Encoded protein: CASSLEALAATNEKLFF.